A selection of T cell receptor beta chains follows, all from one sample in a study of blood T cell repertoires in COVID-19. Clones were sequenced by immunoSEQ multiplex PCR, and TCRdb holds only the in-frame ones, with some missing. Seen here are roughly 200,000 clones, around 86% observed once, and the top ten hold around 7%. Sequenced: peripheral blood. All receptors come from a man aged 35 to 55 with acute or convalescent COVID-19. Both conserved end residues are part of each CDR3. The order of the fields is V gene, D gene, clone size, J gene, CDR3 protein, CDR3 DNA. The D gene is left open where the match is weak. Size tells how often a clone was seen (once, few, many) or the class of an expanded clone, and some rows leave it out.

v_call: TRBV7-8
d_call: NA
clone_size: NA
j_call: TRBJ1-5
cdr3_aa: CASSLVRPGGNQPQHF
cdr3_nt: TGTGCCAGCAGCTTAGTTCGGCCAGGGGGCAATCAGCCCCAGCATTTT

v_call: TRBV4-2
d_call: TRBD1
clone_size: NA
j_call: TRBJ1-6
cdr3_aa: CASSQETGGGYNSPLHF
cdr3_nt: TGTGCCAGCAGCCAAGAAACAGGGGGGGGTTATAATTCACCCCTCCACTTT

v_call: TRBV7-9
d_call: NA
clone_size: NA
j_call: TRBJ2-1
cdr3_aa: CASSLAGGSNEQFF
cdr3_nt: TGTGCCAGCAGCTTAGCAGGGGGTAGCAATGAGCAGTTCTTC

v_call: TRBV2
d_call: TRBD1
clone_size: once
j_call: TRBJ1-6
cdr3_aa: CASNLRGLGNSPLHF
cdr3_nt: TGTGCCAGCAATCTCAGGGGGCTGGGGAATTCACCCCTCCACTTT

v_call: TRBV5-4
d_call: TRBD2
clone_size: NA
j_call: TRBJ2-7
cdr3_aa: CASSPGLAGAVYEQYF
cdr3_nt: TGTGCCAGCAGCCCAGGACTAGCGGGGGCCGTTTACGAGCAGTACTTC

v_call: TRBV14
d_call: TRBD2
clone_size: few
j_call: TRBJ2-1
cdr3_aa: CASSQVLAAGNEQFF
cdr3_nt: TGTGCCAGCAGCCAAGTACTAGCGGCGGGGAATGAGCAGTTCTTC

v_call: TRBV4-1
d_call: NA
clone_size: NA
j_call: TRBJ2-1
cdr3_aa: CASSQIVLAGNNEQFF
cdr3_nt: TGCGCCAGCAGCCAAATAGTACTAGCCGGCAACAATGAGCAGTTCTTC

v_call: TRBV6-2/TRBV6-3
d_call: TRBD1
clone_size: NA
j_call: TRBJ2-1
cdr3_aa: CASSAGTGGNGEQFF
cdr3_nt: TGTGCCAGCAGCGCCGGGACAGGGGGCAACGGTGAGCAGTTCTTC

v_call: TRBV11-2
d_call: TRBD1
clone_size: NA
j_call: TRBJ1-2
cdr3_aa: CASSPGQGYGYTF
cdr3_nt: TGTGCCAGCAGCCCGGGACAGGGCTATGGCTACACCTTC

v_call: TRBV27
d_call: TRBD2
clone_size: NA
j_call: TRBJ2-3
cdr3_aa: CASSLLGGGITDTQYF
cdr3_nt: TGTGCCAGCAGTTTATTGGGCGGGGGAATCACAGATACGCAGTATTTT

v_call: TRBV5-6
d_call: NA
clone_size: NA
j_call: TRBJ2-5
cdr3_aa: CASSLPGLIQETQYF
cdr3_nt: TGTGCCAGCAGCTTACCGGGACTGATTCAAGAGACCCAGTACTTC

v_call: TRBV30
d_call: TRBD2
clone_size: NA
j_call: TRBJ2-3
cdr3_aa: CAWSQGTSGPTDTQYF
cdr3_nt: TGTGCCTGGAGTCAGGGGACTAGCGGGCCCACAGATACGCAGTATTTT

v_call: TRBV29-1
d_call: NA
clone_size: NA
j_call: TRBJ2-3
cdr3_aa: CSVDPGMGRFMADTQYF
cdr3_nt: TGCAGCGTTGACCCTGGGATGGGGCGTTTCATGGCGGATACGCAGTATTTT

v_call: TRBV3-1/TRBV3-2
d_call: NA
clone_size: NA
j_call: TRBJ1-4
cdr3_aa: CASSQSMSNEKLFF
cdr3_nt: TGTGCCAGCAGCCAATCCATGAGTAATGAAAAACTGTTTTTT

v_call: TRBV7-6
d_call: TRBD1
clone_size: NA
j_call: TRBJ1-2
cdr3_aa: CASSEGTGGGYTF
cdr3_nt: TGTGCCAGCAGCGAGGGGACAGGGGGAGGCTACACCTTC

v_call: TRBV6-2/TRBV6-3
d_call: TRBD1
clone_size: NA
j_call: TRBJ1-5
cdr3_aa: CASSPSGTGHQPQHF
cdr3_nt: TGTGCCAGCAGTCCCTCCGGGACAGGGCATCAGCCCCAGCATTTT

v_call: TRBV19
d_call: NA
clone_size: NA
j_call: TRBJ1-3
cdr3_aa: CASSLLSGNTIYF
cdr3_nt: TGTGCCAGTAGTCTCTTATCTGGAAACACCATATATTTT

v_call: TRBV9
d_call: NA
clone_size: NA
j_call: TRBJ2-2
cdr3_aa: CASSVDSAEELFF
cdr3_nt: TGTGCCAGCAGCGTCGACAGTGCAGAGGAGCTGTTTTTT

v_call: TRBV5-1
d_call: TRBD2
clone_size: NA
j_call: TRBJ2-2
cdr3_aa: CASSGRDRSGTGELFF
cdr3_nt: TGCGCCAGCAGTGGGAGGGACCGGAGCGGCACCGGGGAGCTGTTTTTT

v_call: TRBV5-4
d_call: NA
clone_size: once
j_call: TRBJ1-1
cdr3_aa: CASSGQRNTEAFF
cdr3_nt: TGTGCCAGCAGCGGACAGAGAAACACTGAAGCTTTCTTT

v_call: TRBV19
d_call: TRBD1
clone_size: NA
j_call: TRBJ1-1
cdr3_aa: CASSIGSGRGRTEAFF
cdr3_nt: TGTGCCAGTAGTATAGGTTCGGGCAGGGGGAGGACTGAAGCTTTCTTT

v_call: TRBV10-2
d_call: TRBD1
clone_size: NA
j_call: TRBJ1-1
cdr3_aa: CASSGRQGGDTEAFF
cdr3_nt: TGCGCCAGCAGTGGAAGACAGGGGGGGGACACTGAAGCTTTCTTT

v_call: TRBV25-1
d_call: TRBD1
clone_size: NA
j_call: TRBJ1-5
cdr3_aa: CASCGTGLGQPQHF
cdr3_nt: TGTGCCAGCTGCGGGACAGGGCTCGGGCAGCCCCAGCATTTT

v_call: TRBV6-5
d_call: TRBD1
clone_size: NA
j_call: TRBJ2-7
cdr3_aa: CASREGTGFYEQYF
cdr3_nt: TGTGCCAGCAGGGAGGGGACAGGGTTCTACGAGCAGTACTTC

v_call: TRBV2
d_call: NA
clone_size: NA
j_call: TRBJ1-2
cdr3_aa: CASSEAPGEWTPRTDGYTF
cdr3_nt: TGTGCCAGCAGTGAAGCCCCTGGAGAGTGGACCCCAAGGACAGATGGCTACACCTTC

v_call: TRBV4-2
d_call: TRBD1
clone_size: NA
j_call: TRBJ1-2
cdr3_aa: CASSRETDRGWDTGYGYTF
cdr3_nt: TGTGCCAGCAGCCGAGAAACCGACAGGGGATGGGACACGGGTTATGGCTACACCTTC

v_call: TRBV10-3
d_call: TRBD1
clone_size: once
j_call: TRBJ1-1
cdr3_aa: CAISSGTGGYLNTEAFF
cdr3_nt: TGTGCCATCAGCTCCGGGACAGGGGGCTACCTAAACACTGAAGCTTTCTTT

v_call: TRBV9
d_call: NA
clone_size: NA
j_call: TRBJ1-6
cdr3_aa: CASSVAPGSPLHF
cdr3_nt: TGTGCCAGCAGCGTAGCCCCCGGGTCACCCCTCCACTTT

v_call: TRBV6-2/TRBV6-3
d_call: TRBD1
clone_size: NA
j_call: TRBJ1-5
cdr3_aa: CASSPLGTGFNQPQHF
cdr3_nt: TGTGCCAGCAGTCCCCTAGGGACAGGGTTCAATCAGCCCCAGCATTTT

v_call: TRBV6-1
d_call: NA
clone_size: NA
j_call: TRBJ1-5
cdr3_aa: CASSEQGRAGQPQHF
cdr3_nt: TGTGCCAGCAGTGAACAGGGGAGGGCGGGTCAGCCCCAGCATTTT

v_call: TRBV6-5
d_call: TRBD2
clone_size: few
j_call: TRBJ2-7
cdr3_aa: CASSYTGTSTYEQYF
cdr3_nt: TGTGCCAGCAGTTACACCGGGACTAGCACCTACGAGCAGTACTTC

v_call: TRBV9
d_call: TRBD2
clone_size: NA
j_call: TRBJ2-3
cdr3_aa: CASSFSGGMTDTQYF
cdr3_nt: TGTGCCAGCAGCTTTAGCGGGGGGATGACAGATACGCAGTATTTT